The present TCR beta chain was sequenced within a study of post-analysis software for immune sequencing data. This clonotype has just a few counts. The antigen is not known. The germline gives CDR1 MNHEY, CDR2 SMNVEV (reference sequence). V lost 0 bases and J lost 6, with 22 bases in between. The CDR3 sequence is 18 residues long. General study results and limits: With TRBV5-6, TRBV5-1 and TRBV20-1 included, 5 or 6 TRBV segments were more frequent in patients than in controls.

Unique molecular identifiers had been added to the TCR beta cDNA libraries. TCRdb fed the PCR reads into MiXCR, producing one record per CDR3 protein. The data show some 800,000 distinct CDR3 sequences, about 45% seen once. Sequenced input: blood. This chain joins TRBV27 and TRBJ2-3, with TRBD2 as a possible D gene (6 bases). The clonotype was recovered from a girl aged 5-17 years with multiple sclerosis. CDR3 region: CASSLSSSQRAMEDTQYF. The CDR3 DNA reads as TGTGCCAGCAGTTTATCCTCATCCCAGCGGGCGATGGAGGATACGCAGTATTTT.